This record covers a single TCR beta chain. Its binding antigen is unknown. Base qualities are not recorded, but no much larger clone differs from it by a single base. TCRbeta CDR3 regions were amplified from genomic DNA using the immunoSEQ Assay, a bias-controlled multiplex PCR. On the authors' methods: Within the assay, amplification of reference gene primers was used to estimate how many nucleated cells each sample contained. Sequence reads were collapsed and filtered to measure the absolute abundance of every unique TCRbeta CDR3 rearrangement. Productive Simpson clonality was computed per sample as the square root of Simpson's diversity index over productive rearrangements. Imported from immuneACCESS, the table was reduced by TCRdb to in-frame sequences with V and J called. These copies leave out some clones; in studies compared against another copy, an unresolved V gene accounts for under half, and the cause of the remainder is not known. V and J calls and clone size are as listed in that table; D and trimming were resolved from the DNA. Counted in this sample were fewer than 350,000 clones; under 90% of them appeared once. The ten largest clones add up to 2.5% to 3% of the sample.

Counted from cysteine to phenylalanine, this CDR3 has 13 amino acids. The DNA shown is the 39-base CDR3, in frame from base 1. The germline V gene encodes CDR1 SEHNR and CDR2 FQNEAQ (reference sequence). V is reduced by 4 bases and J by 4 bases, leaving a spacing of 8 bases between them. The record originates from a study of blood T cell repertoires in COVID-19 (dated by TCRdb to the early 2020s). With regard to the full study: Collaborator samples came from the United States, Italy and Spain and covered acute and convalescent phases of COVID-19. The material from the prospective study consisted of cDNA or gDNA derived from T cells, B-cell-depleted T cells, or PBMCs. Sample metadata almost always included a de-identified subject ID, COVID-19 status, age in years and sex. Samples came from the ongoing ImmuneRACE study (first 160 participants) plus 1,254 subjects from 6 global collaborators. Where available, HLA class I and class II types were taken from metadata supplied by the sample provider and were not determined by assay-based typing. The repertoires were released in a freely available public database intended as a resource for research on the immune response to SARS-CoV-2. Deeply sampled blood TCRbeta repertoires from subjects exposed to, actively infected with, or recovered from COVID-19 were included in the dataset. Paper-wide results and their limitations: The amount of clinical and demographic metadata varied by source and participant and was provided uncurated.

Each collaborating institution followed its own protocols to collect whole blood in K2EDTA tubes. For TCRbeta analysis, collaborator samples were shipped as frozen whole blood, as isolated PBMCs, or as DNA extracted from either sample type. Sequencing used peripheral blood. This TCR derives from a woman aged 55-70 years with active or convalescent COVID-19. The V and J segments used are TRBV7-9 and TRBJ1-5, with TRBD1 as a weak D call on 6 bases. The sequence in DNA is TGTGCCAGCAGCTACAGGGAAAATCAGCCCCAGCATTTT. The translation is CASSYRENQPQHF.